These 2 T cell receptor beta chains were sequenced from one sample in a study of cytomegalovirus exposure and HLA in healthy donors. The PCR had 60 Vbeta and 13 Jbeta primers. Profiled with immunoSEQ multiplex PCR; TCRdb holds only in-frame clones, not every one. The sample has over 100,000 clones. The source material was PBMCs. The receptors shown here come from a man aged 25-45 years in good health and CMV-seronegative.

The chain has TRBV7-2 and TRBJ1-5; maybe TRBD1 (5 bases). The V gene lost 1 base and the J gene lost 7 bases, with 14 bases spanning the gap. The CDR3 is 15 residues long. CDR1 SGHTA and CDR2 FQGNSA come from the germline V gene. The DNA for the CDR3 is TGTGCCAGCAGCTTAGACTACCGGGGGGACCAGCCCCAGCATTTT. Residues: CASSLDYRGDQPQHF.

The rearrangement joins TRBV29-1 to TRBJ1-1; D is perhaps TRBD1 (6 bases). Trimming pared 7 bases from V and 3 bases from J, leaving 12 bases between. Germline V gives CDR1 SQVTM, CDR2 ANQGSEA. This CDR3 spans 12 amino acids. The CDR3 here is CSAEGVDTEAFF. The CDR3 region has the DNA TGCAGCGCCGAGGGGGTGGACACTGAAGCTTTCTTT.